The entry that follows covers one T cell receptor beta chain sequence. The protocol was immunoSEQ multiplex PCR, while the TCRdb copy is restricted to in-frame clones and leaves out a portion. The repertoire holds some 35,000 clones, around 82% seen once, with around 41% in the top ten. The source of the sample is a study of blood T cell repertoires in COVID-19. CDR3 length equals 15 residues. V was pared by 1 base and J by 5 bases, with 2 bases of the junction left unmatched. CDR1 SEHNR and CDR2 FQNEAQ come from the germline V gene (reference sequence). This clonotype originated in an older man with active or convalescent COVID-19. This chain uses TRBV7-9 with TRBJ2-1; TRBD2 agrees at 10 bases. The sequencing input was peripheral blood. The CDR3 coding sequence is TGTGCCAGCAGCTTAGTAAGCGGGGGGGACAATGAGCAGTTCTTC. Translation: CASSLVSGGDNEQFF. Supplemented by reference TRBV7-9 and TRBJ2-1, the full variable domain reads DTGVSQNPRHKITKRGQNVTFRCDPISEHNRLYWYRQTLGQGPEFLTYFQNEAQLEKSRLLSDRFSAERPKGSFSTLEIQRTEQGDSAMYLCASSLVSGGDNEQFFGPGTRLTVL.